This T cell receptor beta chain was sequenced for a study of cytomegalovirus exposure and HLA in healthy donors. This clone was observed once. Other DNA sequences in this specimen translate into the identical CDR3. V was clipped by 6 bases and J by 2 bases; unmatched bases: 6. The CDR3 contains 14 residues. The germline gives CDR1 MNHEY, CDR2 SMNVEV (reference sequence). Sequencing used immunoSEQ multiplex PCR; TCRdb keeps in-frame clones, though not all of them. The profile covers about 130,000 clones, with around 86% appearing a single time and 2% to 2.5% taken by the ten largest. The TCR comes from a woman under 30 in good health and CMV-seronegative. The rearrangement joins TRBV27 to TRBJ2-7, with 8 bases matching TRBD1. Material: PBMCs. The CDR3: CASSAGTGAYEQYF. The CDR3 DNA follows: TGTGCCAGCAGCGCCGGGACAGGAGCCTACGAGCAGTACTTC.